One T cell receptor beta chain is described in this entry. The antigen is not known. This sample was taken from a study of OX40 agonist ivuxolimab in advanced cancers. Data came from immunoSEQ multiplex PCR; TCRdb stores just in-frame clones and leaves some out. The sample contains tens of thousands of clones, 75% to 85% of which appear only once. Looked up from germline, CDR1 is SGHVS and CDR2 is FQNEAQ. V lost 5 bases to trimming and J lost 8 bases, with 12 bases between them. The CDR3 runs to 12 residues. Findings and limits, study-wide: Fewer expanded clones were found on average in CD4+ than in CD8+ T cells. At 0.1-3.0 mg/kg, partial responders had clonal expansion among the lowest observed.

The V gene is TRBV7-8, the J gene TRBJ2-5, with D possibly being TRBD1 (5 bases). This sequence originates from an adult with an advanced solid tumor such as melanoma, head and neck, liver or kidney cancer. The material was CD4+ or CD8+ T cells sorted from blood, obtained in a trial of the OX40 agonist ivuxolimab. CDR3 coding DNA: TGTGCCAGCAGCCGGAGTCAGGGAACCCAGTACTTC. Its translation is CASSRSQGTQYF. Based on the CDR3 plus reference TRBV7-8 and TRBJ2-5, the full variable domain is GAGVSQSPRYKVAKRGQDVALRCDPISGHVSLFWYQQALGQGPEFLTYFQNEAQLDKSGLPSDRFFAERPEGSVSTLKIQRTQQEDSAVYLCASSRSQGTQYFGPGTRLLVL.